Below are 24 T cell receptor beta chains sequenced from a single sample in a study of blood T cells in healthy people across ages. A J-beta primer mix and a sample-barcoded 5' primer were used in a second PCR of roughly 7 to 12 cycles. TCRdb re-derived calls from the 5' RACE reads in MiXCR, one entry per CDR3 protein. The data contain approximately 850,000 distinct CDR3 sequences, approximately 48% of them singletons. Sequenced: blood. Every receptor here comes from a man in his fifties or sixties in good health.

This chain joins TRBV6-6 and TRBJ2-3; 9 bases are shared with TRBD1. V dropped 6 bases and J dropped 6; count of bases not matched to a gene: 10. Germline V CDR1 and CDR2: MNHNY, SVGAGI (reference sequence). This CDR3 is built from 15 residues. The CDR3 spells CASRSGTGMADTQYF. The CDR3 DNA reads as TGTGCCAGCAGGTCCGGGACAGGGATGGCGGATACGCAGTATTTT.

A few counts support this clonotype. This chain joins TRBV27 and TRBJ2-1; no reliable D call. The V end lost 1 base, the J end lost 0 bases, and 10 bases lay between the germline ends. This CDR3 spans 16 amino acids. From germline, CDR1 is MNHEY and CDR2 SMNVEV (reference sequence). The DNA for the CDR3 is TGTGCCAGCAGTTTATTGCCGCCAGTCTCCTACAATGAGCAGTTCTTC. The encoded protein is CASSLLPPVSYNEQFF.

The CDR3 DNA is TGTGCCAGCAGCTTGAGGTCGGCGACAGAGACCCAGTACTTC. Amino acids: CASSLRSATETQYF. The chain couples TRBV5-6 to TRBJ2-5; D remains unclear. This CDR3 spans 14 amino acids. The germline V gene encodes CDR1 SGHDT and CDR2 YYEEEE. V shed 1 base and J shed 4 bases, with 11 bases lying between them.

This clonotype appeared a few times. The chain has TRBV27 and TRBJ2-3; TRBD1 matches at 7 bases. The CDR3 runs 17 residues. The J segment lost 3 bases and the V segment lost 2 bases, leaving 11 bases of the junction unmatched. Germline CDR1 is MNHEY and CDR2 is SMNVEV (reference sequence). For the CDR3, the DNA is TGTGCCAGCAGTTTACGCCCCGACAGGGTGGGTACAGATACGCAGTATTTT. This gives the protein CASSLRPDRVGTDTQYF.

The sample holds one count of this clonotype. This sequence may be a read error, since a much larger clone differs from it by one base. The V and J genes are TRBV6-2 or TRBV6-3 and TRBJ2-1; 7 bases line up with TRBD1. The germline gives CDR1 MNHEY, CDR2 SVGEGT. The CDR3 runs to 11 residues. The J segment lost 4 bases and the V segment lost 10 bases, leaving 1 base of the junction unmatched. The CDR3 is CATRGYNEQFF. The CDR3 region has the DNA TGTGCCACCAGGGGGTACAATGAGCAGTTCTTC.

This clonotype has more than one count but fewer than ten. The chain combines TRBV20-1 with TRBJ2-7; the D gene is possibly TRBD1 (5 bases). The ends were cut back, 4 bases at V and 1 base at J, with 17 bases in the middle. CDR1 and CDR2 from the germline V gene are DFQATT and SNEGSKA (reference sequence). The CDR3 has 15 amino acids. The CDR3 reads CSATTGSQHSYEQYF. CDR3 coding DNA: TGCAGTGCTACCACAGGTTCCCAGCATTCCTACGAGCAGTACTTC.

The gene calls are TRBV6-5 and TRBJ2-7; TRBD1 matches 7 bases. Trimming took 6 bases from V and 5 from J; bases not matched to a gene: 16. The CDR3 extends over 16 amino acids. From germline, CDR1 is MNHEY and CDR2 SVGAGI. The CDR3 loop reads CASSLRLTGQRNEQYF. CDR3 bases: TGTGCCAGCAGCCTACGATTGACAGGGCAGAGGAACGAGCAGTACTTC.

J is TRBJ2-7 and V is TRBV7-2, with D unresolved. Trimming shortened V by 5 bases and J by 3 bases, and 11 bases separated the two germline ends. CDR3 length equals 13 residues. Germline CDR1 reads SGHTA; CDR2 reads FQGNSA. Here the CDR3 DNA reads TGTGCCAGCAGCGTAAACCTAATCTACGAGCAGTACTTC. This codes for CASSVNLIYEQYF.

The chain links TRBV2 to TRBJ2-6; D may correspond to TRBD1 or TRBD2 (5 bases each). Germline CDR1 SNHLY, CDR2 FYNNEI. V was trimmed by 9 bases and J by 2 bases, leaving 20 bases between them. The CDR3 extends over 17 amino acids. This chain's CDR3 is CARDTQGTAAGANVLTF. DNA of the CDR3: TGTGCCAGGGACACTCAAGGGACGGCGGCTGGGGCCAACGTCCTGACTTTC.

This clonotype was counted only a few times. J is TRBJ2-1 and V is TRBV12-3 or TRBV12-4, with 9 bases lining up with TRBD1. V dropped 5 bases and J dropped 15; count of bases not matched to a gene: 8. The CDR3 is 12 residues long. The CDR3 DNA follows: TGTGCCAGCAGTCAGACGCCGGGACAGGGGTTCTTC. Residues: CASSQTPGQGFF.

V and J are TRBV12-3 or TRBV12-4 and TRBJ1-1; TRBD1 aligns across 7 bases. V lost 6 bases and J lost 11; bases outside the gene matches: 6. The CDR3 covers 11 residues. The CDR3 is CASSTTGMAFF. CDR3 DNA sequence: TGTGCCAGCAGCACGACAGGGATGGCTTTCTTT.

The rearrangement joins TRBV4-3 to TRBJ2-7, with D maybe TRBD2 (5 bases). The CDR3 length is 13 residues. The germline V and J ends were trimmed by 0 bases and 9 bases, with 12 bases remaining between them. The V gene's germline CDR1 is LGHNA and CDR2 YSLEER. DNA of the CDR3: TGCGCCAGCAGCCAAGATTGGTCTAGCCGGCAGTACTTC. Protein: CASSQDWSSRQYF.

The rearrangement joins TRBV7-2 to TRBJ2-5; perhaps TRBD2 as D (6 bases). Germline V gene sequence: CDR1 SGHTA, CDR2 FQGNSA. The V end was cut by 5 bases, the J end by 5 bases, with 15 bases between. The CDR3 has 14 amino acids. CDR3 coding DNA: TGTGCCAGCAGCAGCACGGGGGTTGTGGAGACCCAGTACTTC. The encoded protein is CASSSTGVVETQYF.

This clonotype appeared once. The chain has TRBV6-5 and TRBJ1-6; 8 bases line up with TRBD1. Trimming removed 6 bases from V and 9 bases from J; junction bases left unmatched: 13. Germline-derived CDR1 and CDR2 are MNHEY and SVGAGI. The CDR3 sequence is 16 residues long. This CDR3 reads CASRAVGQGASSPLHF. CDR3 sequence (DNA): TGTGCCAGCAGGGCCGTTGGGCAGGGGGCAAGTTCACCCCTCCACTTT.

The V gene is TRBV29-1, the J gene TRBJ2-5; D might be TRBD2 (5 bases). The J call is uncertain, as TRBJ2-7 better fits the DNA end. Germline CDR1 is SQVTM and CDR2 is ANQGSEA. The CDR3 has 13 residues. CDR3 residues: CSVESSRSYEQYF. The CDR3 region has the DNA TGCAGCGTTGAGTCTAGCAGAAGCTACGAGCAGTACTTC.

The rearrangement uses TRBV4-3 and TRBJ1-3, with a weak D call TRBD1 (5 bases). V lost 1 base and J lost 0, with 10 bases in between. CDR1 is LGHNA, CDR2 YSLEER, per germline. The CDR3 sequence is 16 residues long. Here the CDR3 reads CASSQGGAYSGNTIYF. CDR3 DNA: TGCGCCAGCAGCCAAGGAGGGGCCTACTCTGGAAACACCATATATTTT.

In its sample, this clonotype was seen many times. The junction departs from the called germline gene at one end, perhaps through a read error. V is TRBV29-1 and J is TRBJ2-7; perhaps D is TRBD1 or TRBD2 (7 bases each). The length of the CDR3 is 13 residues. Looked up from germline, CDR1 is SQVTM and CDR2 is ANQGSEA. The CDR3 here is CSVEAGQNYEQYF. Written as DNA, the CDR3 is TGCAGCGTGGAAGCGGGACAGAACTACGAGCAGTACTTC.

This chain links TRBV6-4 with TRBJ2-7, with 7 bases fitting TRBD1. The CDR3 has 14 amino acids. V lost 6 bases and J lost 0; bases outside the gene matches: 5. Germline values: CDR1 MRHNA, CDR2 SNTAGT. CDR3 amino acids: CASRVRQGSYEQYF. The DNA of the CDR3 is TGTGCCAGCAGGGTACGACAGGGCTCCTACGAGCAGTACTTC.

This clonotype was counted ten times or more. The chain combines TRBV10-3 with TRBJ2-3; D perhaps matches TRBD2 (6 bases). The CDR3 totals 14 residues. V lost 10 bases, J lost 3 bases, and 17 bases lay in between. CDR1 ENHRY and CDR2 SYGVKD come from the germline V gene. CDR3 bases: TGTGCCACCAGATGGAGGGGTTTAACAGATACGCAGTATTTT. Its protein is CATRWRGLTDTQYF.

This chain's CDR3 is CASSLALRQGDEKLFF. Written as DNA, the CDR3 is TGTGCCAGCAGCTTAGCGCTAAGACAGGGAGACGAAAAACTGTTTTTT. The V call is TRBV7-2, the J call TRBJ1-4, with 7 nucleotides matching TRBD1. The V gene end was trimmed by 0 bases and the J gene end by 8 bases; junction bases not matched to a gene: 9. Germline lookup yields CDR1 SGHTA and CDR2 FQGNSA. This CDR3 comprises 16 residues.

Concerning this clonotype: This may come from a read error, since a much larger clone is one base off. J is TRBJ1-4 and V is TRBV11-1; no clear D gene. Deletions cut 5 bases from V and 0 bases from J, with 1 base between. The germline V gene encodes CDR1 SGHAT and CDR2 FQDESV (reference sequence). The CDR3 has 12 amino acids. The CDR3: CASSATNEKLFF. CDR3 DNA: TGTGCCAGCAGCGCAACTAATGAAAAACTGTTTTTT.

In DNA form, the CDR3 reads TGTGCCAGCAGTTCGTTATGGACAGCCTCTAGCACAGATACGCAGTATTTT. Translating gives CASSSLWTASSTDTQYF. V usage is TRBV27 and J usage is TRBJ2-3; D perhaps matches TRBD1 (6 bases). The length of the CDR3 is 17 residues. Germline V CDR1 and CDR2: MNHEY, SMNVEV (reference sequence). V was trimmed by 4 bases and J by 0 bases, leaving 17 bases between them.

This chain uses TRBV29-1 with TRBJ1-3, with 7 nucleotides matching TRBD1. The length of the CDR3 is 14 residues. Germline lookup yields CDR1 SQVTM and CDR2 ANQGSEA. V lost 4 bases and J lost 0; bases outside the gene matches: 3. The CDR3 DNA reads TGCAGCGTTGCCTCAGGGGGCTCTGGAAACACCATATATTTT. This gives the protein CSVASGGSGNTIYF. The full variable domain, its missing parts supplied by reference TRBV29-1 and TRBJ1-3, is SAVISQKPSRDICQRGTSLTIQCQVDSQVTMMFWYRQQPGQSLTLIATANQGSEATYESGFVIDKFPISRPNLTFSTLTVSNMSPEDSSIYLCSVASGGSGNTIYFGEGSWLTVV.

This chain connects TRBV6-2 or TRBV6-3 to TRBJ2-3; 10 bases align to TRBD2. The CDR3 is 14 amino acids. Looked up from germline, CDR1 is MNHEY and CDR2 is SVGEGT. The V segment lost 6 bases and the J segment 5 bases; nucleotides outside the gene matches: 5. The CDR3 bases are TGTGCCAGCAGCCCTAGCGGGGGTCGAGATACGCAGTATTTT. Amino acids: CASSPSGGRDTQYF.